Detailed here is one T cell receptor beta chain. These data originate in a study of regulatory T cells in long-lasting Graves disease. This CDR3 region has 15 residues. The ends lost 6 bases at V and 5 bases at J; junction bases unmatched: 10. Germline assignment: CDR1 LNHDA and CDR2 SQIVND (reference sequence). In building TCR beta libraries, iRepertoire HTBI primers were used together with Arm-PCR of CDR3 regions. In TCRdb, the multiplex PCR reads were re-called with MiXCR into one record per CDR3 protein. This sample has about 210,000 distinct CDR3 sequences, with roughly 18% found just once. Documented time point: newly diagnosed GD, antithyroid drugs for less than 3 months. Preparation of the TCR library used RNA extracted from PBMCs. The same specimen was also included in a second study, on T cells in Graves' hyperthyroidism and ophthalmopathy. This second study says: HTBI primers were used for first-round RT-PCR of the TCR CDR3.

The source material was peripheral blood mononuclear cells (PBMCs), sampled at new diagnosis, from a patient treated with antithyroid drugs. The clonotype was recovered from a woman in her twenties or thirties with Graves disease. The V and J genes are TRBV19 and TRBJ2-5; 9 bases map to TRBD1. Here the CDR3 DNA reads TGTGCCAGTAGCTCCAGGGACAGGGTCGTCGAGACCCAGTACTTC. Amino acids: CASSSRDRVVETQYF.